This TCR beta chain was obtained from a study of CD8 T cells in Susac syndrome (dated by TCRdb to the late 2010s). Study-wide context: The study used repertoire sequencing to test whether antigen drove CD8+ T cell activation and differentiation in Susac syndrome. CD8+ T cell repertoire clonality was compared between more than 9 healthy donors, approximately 14 Susac syndrome patients and 15 multiple sclerosis patients. Study-level results and caveats: The number of individuals in the TCR sequencing and HLA analysis was recognized as being relatively small.

Regarding this clonotype: What this receptor recognizes is not known. Within one base of it there is no much larger clone, and no base qualities were kept.

Peripheral blood CD8+ and CD4+ T cells from healthy donors, Susac syndrome patients and multiple sclerosis patients were profiled using high-throughput TCR beta sequencing. The multiple sclerosis controls were treatment-naive patients whose relapsing-remitting disease, either stable or active, fulfilled the revised McDonald criteria. CD8+ TEMRA cells were enriched by FACS, while bulk CD8+ and CD4+ T cells were purified by magnetic negative isolation. Blood was collected in EDTA tubes and processed within 24 hours, with PBMCs isolated through density gradient centrifugation. PBMCs destined for TCR sequencing were cryopreserved in liquid nitrogen and later thawed in a 37 °C water bath. The sorted or isolated CD4+, CD8+ and CD8+ TEMRA cells had a purity of 90% or higher. RNA was extracted using the RNeasy kit, and about 0.45 to 1 microgram was reverse transcribed with random hexamers. The immunoSEQ multiplex PCR assay, which covers 54 Vbeta and 13 Jbeta segments, was used to amplify TCR beta CDR3 regions. Bias from PCR amplification was corrected by using a synthetic template baseline for primer optimization and for computational correction. As for how the authors treated the data: Only productive sequences were kept, with reads annotated to V, D and J genes according to IMGT and analyzed in immunoSEQ Analyzer. To calculate clonality, Shannon entropy was normalized by log2 of the number of productive unique sequences and then subtracted from one. Public and private clones were assessed among the 100 most prevalent clones of each patient and control. A clone was defined as Susac-specific if it was absent from the healthy and MS cohorts, from around 960 published viral clones and from other ImmuneACCESS disease sequences. The public reads were reanalyzed by TCRdb: fastp trimming at Q25, MiXCR alignment, in-frame beta chains only. CDR3 protein sequences are deduplicated, and each keeps its most common genes and DNA. In this record, the V and J calls reflect TCRdb's handling and not the investigators' own analysis. In this sample the table shows 250,000 to 300,000 distinct CDR3 sequences, approximately 91% of which occur a single time. Around 0.18% of the sample belongs to the ten largest clones.

Based on the germline V gene (reference sequence), the CDR1 and CDR2 sequences are SEHNR and FQNEAQ. Including cysteine and phenylalanine, the CDR3 has 15 amino acids. The DNA shown is the 45-base CDR3, in frame from base 1. The V end gives up 5 bases and the J end 6 bases, leaving 10 bases in the junction not matched to a gene. Sequencing input: CD8+ T cells from PBMCs. The clonotype was recovered from a human donor with multiple sclerosis. Recombination linked TRBV7-9 to TRBJ2-3, with 8 bases in between that match TRBD1. The nucleotide sequence is TGTGCCAGCAGCAAAGCGGCAGGGGGCTGGGATACGCAGTATTTT. The translation is CASSKAAGGWDTQYF.